This T cell receptor beta chain was sequenced during a study of cytomegalovirus exposure and HLA in healthy donors. The PCR had 60 Vbeta and 13 Jbeta primers. This table comes from immunoSEQ multiplex PCR, and its TCRdb copy is limited to in-frame clones, with some not included. Of 100,000 or so clones listed, more than 70% are singletons. Deletions cut 3 bases from V and 0 bases from J, with 15 bases between. This CDR3 has 16 residues. Germline V gives CDR1 SGHNT, CDR2 YYREEE (reference sequence). This chain joins TRBV5-4 and TRBJ1-1, with a weak D call TRBD1 (6 bases). This sequence originates from a man between 25 and 39 years old in good health and CMV-seronegative. The sequencing input was PBMCs. This CDR3 is CASSSGQLRMNTEAFF. The CDR3 region has the DNA TGTGCCAGCAGCTCAGGACAGCTTAGAATGAACACTGAAGCTTTCTTT.